Detailed here is one T cell receptor (beta chain). Measured with immunoSEQ multiplex PCR; TCRdb has only the in-frame clones, and not every one. This repertoire shows 75,000 to 85,000 clones, around 93% found once; its top ten account for 2.5%. These data originate in a study of T cell changes during pregnancy in multiple sclerosis. Per germline, CDR1 SGHAT and CDR2 FQNNGV. The CDR3 runs to 13 residues. The ends were cut back, 7 bases at V and 8 bases at J, with 17 bases in the middle. The chain joins TRBV11-2 to TRBJ1-2; maybe TRBD1 (5 bases). The TCR was taken from a female donor with multiple sclerosis, enrolled in a pregnancy study. The sample here was peripheral blood, taken in the second trimester of pregnancy. This chain's CDR3 is CASTHMTVRGYTF. The CDR3 nucleotides read TGTGCCAGCACCCACATGACAGTCCGCGGCTACACCTTC.